This T cell receptor (beta chain) appears in the sequencing data of a study of identifying expanded T cells in peripheral blood. General study results and limits: Across healthy donors, higher total template counts meant significantly greater two-week count variance. Differentially abundant clones: about 1.3 between replicates, approximately 15 at roughly 2 weeks, less than 20 at four.

Some clones are missing from TCRdb's copy, which holds only in-frame ones; the method was immunoSEQ multiplex PCR. The table has 83,000 or so clones, about 88% seen once. With respect to this clone: Antigen unknown.

Collection occurred without any documented infections or immune events in donors. This CDR3 has 13 amino acids. V lost 6 bases, J lost 5 bases, and 9 bases stayed unmatched. CDR1 is SQVTM and CDR2 is ANQGSEA in the germline V gene. This rearrangement joins TRBV29-1 to TRBJ1-2; 7 nucleotides line up with TRBD1. This clonotype was obtained from a person aged 18 to 70 in good health. Sequenced sample: blood. The CDR3 here is CSVQGTTGYGYTF. The CDR3 coding sequence is TGCAGCGTCCAGGGTACGACAGGGTATGGCTACACCTTC.